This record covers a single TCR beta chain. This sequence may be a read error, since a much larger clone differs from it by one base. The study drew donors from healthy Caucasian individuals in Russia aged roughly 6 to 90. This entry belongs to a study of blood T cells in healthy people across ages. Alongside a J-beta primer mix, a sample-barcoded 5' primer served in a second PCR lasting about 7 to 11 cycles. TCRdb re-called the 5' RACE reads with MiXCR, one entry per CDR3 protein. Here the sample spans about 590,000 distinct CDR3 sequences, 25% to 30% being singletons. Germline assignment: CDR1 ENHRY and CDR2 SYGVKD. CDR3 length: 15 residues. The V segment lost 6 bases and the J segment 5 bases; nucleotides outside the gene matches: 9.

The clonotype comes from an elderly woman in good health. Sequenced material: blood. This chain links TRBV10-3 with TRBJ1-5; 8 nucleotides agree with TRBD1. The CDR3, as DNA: TGTGCCATCAGGACCGACCCGGGACAGGATCAGCCCCAGCATTTT. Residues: CAIRTDPGQDQPQHF.